What follows is one TCR beta chain and its context. Antigen: not known. Germline V gene data show CDR1 as SGHTA and CDR2 as FQGNSA. Trimming pared 8 bases from V and 7 bases from J, leaving 21 bases between. CDR3 length: 14 residues. These data originate in a study of CD8+CD57+ T cells in acquired aplastic anemia. Across the whole study: Sorted CD4+ and CD8+ cells gave an average of around 3.3 ug of DNA. Where healthy donors were concerned, CD4+ cells averaged about 10 million reads. Findings and limits, study-wide: Between the patient and control groups, CD8+ Simpson's diversity did not differ significantly. The number of CD8+ CDR3 sequences shared by patients and controls was fewer than 35.

CDR3 and TCR beta VDJ profiling relied on genomic DNA as the template. TCRdb processed the reads anew with MiXCR; each CDR3 protein has one entry. The sample includes fewer than 250,000 distinct CDR3 sequences, approximately 49% of them seen just once. This rearrangement joins TRBV7-2 to TRBJ2-7; TRBD2 might be the D (6 bases). The source is a human donor in good health, serving as a control. Material for sequencing was sorted CD4+, CD8+, or CD8+CD57+ T cells (not recorded which) from PBMCs. DNA of the CDR3: TGTGCCAGCCGGGATGGGACTGAGCCTTGGGAGCAGTACTTC. Translating gives CASRDGTEPWEQYF.